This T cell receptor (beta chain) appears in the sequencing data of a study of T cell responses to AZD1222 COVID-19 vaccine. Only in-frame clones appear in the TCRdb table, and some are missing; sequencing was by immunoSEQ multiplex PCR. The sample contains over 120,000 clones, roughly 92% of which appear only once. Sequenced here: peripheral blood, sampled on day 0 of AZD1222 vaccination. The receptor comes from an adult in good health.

The CDR3 is CASSGETTSGANVLTF. In DNA form, the CDR3 reads TGTGCCAGCAGTGGAGAGACAACCTCTGGGGCCAACGTCCTGACTTTC. J is TRBJ2-6 and V is TRBV25-1; D not resolved. Germline CDR1 and CDR2: MGHDK and SYGVNS. This CDR3 contains 16 residues. V was shortened by 4 bases and J by 0 bases, with 10 bases between the two germline ends. The entire variable domain, with the rest obtained from reference TRBV25-1 and TRBJ2-6, is as follows: EADIYQTPRYLVIGTGKKITLECSQTMGHDKMYWYQQDPGMELHLIHYSYGVNSTEKGDLSSESTVSRIRTEHFPLTLESARPSHTSQYLCASSGETTSGANVLTFGAGSRLTVL.